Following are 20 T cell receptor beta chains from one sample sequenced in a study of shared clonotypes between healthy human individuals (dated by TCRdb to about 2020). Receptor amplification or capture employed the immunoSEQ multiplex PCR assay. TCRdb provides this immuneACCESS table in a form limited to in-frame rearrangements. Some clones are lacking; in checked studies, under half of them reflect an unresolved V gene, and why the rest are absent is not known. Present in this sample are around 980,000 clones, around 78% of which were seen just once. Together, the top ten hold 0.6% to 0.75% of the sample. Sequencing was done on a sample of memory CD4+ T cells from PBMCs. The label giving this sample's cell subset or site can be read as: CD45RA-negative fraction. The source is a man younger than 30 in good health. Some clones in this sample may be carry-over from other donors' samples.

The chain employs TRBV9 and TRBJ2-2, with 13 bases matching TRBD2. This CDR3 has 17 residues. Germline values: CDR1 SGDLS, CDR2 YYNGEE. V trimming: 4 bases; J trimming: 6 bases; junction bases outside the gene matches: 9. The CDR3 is CASSLGLAGAIAGELFF. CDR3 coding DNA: TGTGCCAGCAGCCTCGGACTAGCGGGAGCGATTGCCGGGGAGCTGTTTTTT.

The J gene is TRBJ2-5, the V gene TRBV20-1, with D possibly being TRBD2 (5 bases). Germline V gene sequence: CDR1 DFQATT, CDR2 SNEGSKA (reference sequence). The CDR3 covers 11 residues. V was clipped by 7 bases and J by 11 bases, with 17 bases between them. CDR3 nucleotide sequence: TGCAGTGTCAGCATCCCCCGAGGGCAGTACTTC. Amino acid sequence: CSVSIPRGQYF.

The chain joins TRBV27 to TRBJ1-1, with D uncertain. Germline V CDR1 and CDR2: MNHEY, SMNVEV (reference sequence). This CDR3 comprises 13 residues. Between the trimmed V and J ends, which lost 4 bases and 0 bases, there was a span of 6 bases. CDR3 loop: CASSSQMNTEAFF. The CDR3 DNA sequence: TGTGCCAGCAGTTCCCAGATGAACACTGAAGCTTTCTTT.

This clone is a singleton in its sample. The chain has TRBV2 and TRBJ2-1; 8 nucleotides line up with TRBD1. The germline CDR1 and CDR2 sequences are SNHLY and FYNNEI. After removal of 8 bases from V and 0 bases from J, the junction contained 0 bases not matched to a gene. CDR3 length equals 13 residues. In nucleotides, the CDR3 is TGTGCCAGCGGACAGGGCTCCTACAATGAGCAGTTCTTC. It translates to CASGQGSYNEQFF.

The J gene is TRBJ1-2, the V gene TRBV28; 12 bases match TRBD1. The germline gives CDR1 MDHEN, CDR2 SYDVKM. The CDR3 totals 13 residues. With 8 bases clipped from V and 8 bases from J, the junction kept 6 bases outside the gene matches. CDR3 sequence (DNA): TGTGCCAGCTGGGGACAGGGGGCGCCCGGCTACACCTTC. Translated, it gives CASWGQGAPGYTF.

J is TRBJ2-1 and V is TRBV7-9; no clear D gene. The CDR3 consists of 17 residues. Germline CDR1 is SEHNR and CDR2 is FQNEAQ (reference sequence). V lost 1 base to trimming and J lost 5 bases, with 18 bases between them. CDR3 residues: CASSLGVLGSPNNEQFF. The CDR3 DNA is TGTGCCAGCAGCTTAGGGGTTTTGGGATCCCCTAACAATGAGCAGTTCTTC.

CDR3 region: CASSPKDSYGYTF. DNA of the CDR3: TGTGCCAGCTCCCCTAAGGACAGCTATGGCTACACCTTC. The genes are TRBV18 and TRBJ1-2; weak D call: TRBD1 (6 bases). The V gene lost 6 bases and the J gene lost 4 bases, with 12 bases spanning the gap. CDR1 and CDR2 from the germline V gene are KGHSH and LQKENI. The CDR3 sequence is 13 residues long.

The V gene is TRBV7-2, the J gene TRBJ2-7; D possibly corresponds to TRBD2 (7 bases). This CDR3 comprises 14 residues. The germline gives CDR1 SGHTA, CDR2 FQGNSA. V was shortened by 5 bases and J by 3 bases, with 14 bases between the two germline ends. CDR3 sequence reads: CASSLEGGSYEQYF. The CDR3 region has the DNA TGTGCCAGCAGCCTTGAGGGGGGGAGCTACGAGCAGTACTTC.

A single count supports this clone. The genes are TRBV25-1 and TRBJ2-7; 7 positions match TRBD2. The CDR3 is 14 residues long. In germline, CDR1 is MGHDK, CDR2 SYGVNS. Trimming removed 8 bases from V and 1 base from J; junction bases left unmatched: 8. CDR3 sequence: CASSSGDKSYEQYF. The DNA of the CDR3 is TGTGCCAGCTCTAGCGGAGACAAATCCTACGAGCAGTACTTC.

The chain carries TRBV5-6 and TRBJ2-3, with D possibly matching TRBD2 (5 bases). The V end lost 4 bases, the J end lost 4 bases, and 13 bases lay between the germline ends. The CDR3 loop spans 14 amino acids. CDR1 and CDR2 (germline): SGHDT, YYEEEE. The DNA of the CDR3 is TGTGCCAGCAGCCCGACGGGGAAACCAGATACGCAGTATTTT. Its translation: CASSPTGKPDTQYF.

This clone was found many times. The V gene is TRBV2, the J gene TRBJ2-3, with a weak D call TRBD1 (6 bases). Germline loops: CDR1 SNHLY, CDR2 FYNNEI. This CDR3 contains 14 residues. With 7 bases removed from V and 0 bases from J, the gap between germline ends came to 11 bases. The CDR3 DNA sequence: TGTGCCAGCAACACCGGGACAAGCACAGATACGCAGTATTTT. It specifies CASNTGTSTDTQYF.

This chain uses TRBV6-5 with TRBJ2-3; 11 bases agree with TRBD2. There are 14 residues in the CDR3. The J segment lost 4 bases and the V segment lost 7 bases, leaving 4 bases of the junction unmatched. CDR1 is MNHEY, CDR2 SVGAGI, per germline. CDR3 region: CASIATSGADTQYF. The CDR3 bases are TGTGCCAGCATTGCGACTAGCGGGGCAGATACGCAGTATTTT.

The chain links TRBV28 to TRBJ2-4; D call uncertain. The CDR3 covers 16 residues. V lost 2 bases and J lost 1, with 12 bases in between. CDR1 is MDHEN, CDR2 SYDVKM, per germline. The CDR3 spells CASSLRKDWAKNIQYF. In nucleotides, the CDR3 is TGTGCCAGCAGTTTAAGGAAGGATTGGGCCAAAAACATTCAGTACTTC.

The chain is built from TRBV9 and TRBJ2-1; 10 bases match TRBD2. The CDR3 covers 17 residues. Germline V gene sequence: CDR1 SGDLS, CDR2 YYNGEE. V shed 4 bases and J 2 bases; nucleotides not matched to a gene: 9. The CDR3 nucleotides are TGTGCCAGCAGCCCCCGACTAGCGGGCCCACCCTACAATGAGCAGTTCTTC. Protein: CASSPRLAGPPYNEQFF.

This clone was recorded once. The CDR3 nucleotides are TGTGCCATCGCGACTAGCGGGAGATGGGAGACCCAGTACTTC. Translation: CAIATSGRWETQYF. The J gene is TRBJ2-5, the V gene TRBV10-3; the match to TRBD2 covers 12 bases. The ends lost 8 bases at V and 5 bases at J; junction bases unmatched: 6. Germline-derived CDR1 and CDR2 are ENHRY and SYGVKD. The CDR3 has 14 residues.

CDR3 residues: CASSSLAGGEYEQYF. CDR3 nucleotides: TGTGCCAGCAGCTCCCTAGCGGGAGGGGAATACGAGCAGTACTTC. V is TRBV7-8 and J is TRBJ2-7, with 12 bases that match TRBD2. V gave up 4 bases and J gave up 4 bases; unmatched junction bases: 5. Germline CDR1 is SGHVS and CDR2 is FQNEAQ. This CDR3 has 15 amino acids.

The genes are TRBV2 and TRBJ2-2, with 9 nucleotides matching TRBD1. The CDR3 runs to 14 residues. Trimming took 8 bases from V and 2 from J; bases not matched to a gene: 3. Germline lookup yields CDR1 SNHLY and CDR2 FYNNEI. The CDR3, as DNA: TGTGCCAGCCGGGGACAGGGTAACACCGGGGAGCTGTTTTTT. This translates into CASRGQGNTGELFF.

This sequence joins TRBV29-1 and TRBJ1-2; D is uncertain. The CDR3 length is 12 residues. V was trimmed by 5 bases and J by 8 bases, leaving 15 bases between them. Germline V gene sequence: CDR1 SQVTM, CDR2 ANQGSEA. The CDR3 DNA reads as TGCAGCGTTCTGCCCGGGGTGCGAGGCTACACCTTC. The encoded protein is CSVLPGVRGYTF.

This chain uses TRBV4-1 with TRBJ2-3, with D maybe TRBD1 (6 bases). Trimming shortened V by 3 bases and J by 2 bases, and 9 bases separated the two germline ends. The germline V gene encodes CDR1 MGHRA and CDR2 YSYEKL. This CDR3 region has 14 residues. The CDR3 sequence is CASSQGHHTDTQYF. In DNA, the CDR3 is TGCGCCAGCAGCCAGGGACATCACACAGATACGCAGTATTTT.

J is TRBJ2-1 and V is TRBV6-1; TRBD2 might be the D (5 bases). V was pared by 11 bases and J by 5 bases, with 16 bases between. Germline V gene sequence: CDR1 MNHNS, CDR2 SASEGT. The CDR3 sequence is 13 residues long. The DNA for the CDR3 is TGTGCCGGGAGTCTGAGCCTCAACAATGAGCAGTTCTTC. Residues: CAGSLSLNNEQFF.